Sequencing of this T cell receptor (beta chain) was carried out in a study of blood T cell repertoires in COVID-19. Looking at the study overall: Sources were T cells, B-cell-depleted T cells, or PBMCs; the material itself was cDNA or gDNA.

This CDR3 spans 15 amino acids. The V gene lost 2 bases and the J gene lost 6 bases, with 17 bases spanning the gap. Per germline, CDR1 SGHTA and CDR2 FQGNSA. Authors' data handling: Nucleated cell counts were estimated from reference gene primer amplification. Clones were read by immunoSEQ multiplex PCR, and TCRdb kept only the in-frame ones, dropping some. V, J and clone size derive from that table, while D and trimming were established from the DNA sequence. Among 250,000 to 300,000 clones, around 90% were seen once, and the ten largest hold 0.95% to 1.5%. Material: PBMCs or T cells enriched from blood (not recorded which). This sequence originates from a human donor in a cohort exposed to, infected with or recovered from COVID-19 (not recorded which). The donor label of this sample is uncertain. V is TRBV7-2 and J is TRBJ2-7, with TRBD2 as a possible D gene (6 bases). The CDR3 DNA reads as TGTGCCAGCAGCTTAAATGGTCAGGGAGGACTCGAGCAGTACTTC. Its protein product is CASSLNGQGGLEQYF.